Listed below are T cell receptor beta chains from one sample, sequenced in a study of cytomegalovirus exposure and HLA in healthy donors. The repertoire was sequenced with immunoSEQ multiplex PCR; TCRdb's copy has only in-frame clones and lacks some. The sample table includes about 140,000 clones. The sample comprised PBMCs. The receptor set was obtained from a male donor in good health and CMV-seronegative. The CDR3 runs from the conserved cysteine through the conserved F or W. D genes are given only for firm matches.

D gene,V gene,J gene,CDR3 protein,CDR3 DNA
TRBD1,TRBV19,TRBJ2-7,CASTGTGVYEQYF,TGTGCCAGTACTGGGACAGGGGTATACGAGCAGTACTTC
TRBD1,TRBV28,TRBJ1-2,CASTRPGDRGQIYGYTF,TGTGCCAGCACCCGACCAGGGGACAGGGGGCAAATTTATGGCTACACCTTC
NA,TRBV6-5,TRBJ2-5,CASSRQVQETQYF,TGTGCCAGCAGCCGACAGGTCCAAGAGACCCAGTACTTC
NA,TRBV10-1,TRBJ2-7,CASSVSRDNEQYF,TGCGCCAGCAGTGTGTCAAGGGACAACGAGCAGTACTTC
NA,TRBV29-1,TRBJ2-4,CSAISLAKNIQYF,TGCAGCGCCATTAGTCTAGCCAAAAACATTCAGTACTTC
NA,TRBV27,TRBJ1-2,CASSLSQTGQGYTF,TGTGCCAGCAGTTTGTCGCAAACAGGTCAGGGCTACACCTTC
NA,TRBV5-6,TRBJ2-7,CASSLSSPYEQYF,TGTGCCAGCAGCTTGTCGTCTCCCTACGAGCAGTACTTC
TRBD2,TRBV7-2,TRBJ2-7,CASSFVAGVGYEQYF,TGTGCCAGCAGCTTCGTAGCGGGAGTTGGGTACGAGCAGTACTTC
NA,TRBV5-1,TRBJ2-3,CASSRGGDRTDTQYF,TGCGCCAGCAGCCGCGGCGGAGACCGGACAGATACGCAGTATTTT
NA,TRBV6-4,TRBJ1-1,CASSPRQNTEAFF,TGTGCCAGCAGCCCGCGACAGAACACTGAAGCTTTCTTT
TRBD1,TRBV30,TRBJ1-2,CAWSVPGQGFGYTF,TGTGCCTGGAGTGTACCGGGACAGGGATTTGGCTACACCTTC
NA,TRBV28,TRBJ1-5,CASSLWGGSNQPQHF,TGTGCCAGCAGTTTATGGGGGGGTAGCAATCAGCCCCAGCATTTT
TRBD2,TRBV27,TRBJ2-2,CASSPTTSGNGELFF,TGTGCCAGCAGTCCTACGACTAGCGGTAACGGGGAGCTGTTTTTT
TRBD1,TRBV5-1,TRBJ2-1,CASSLGQSYNEQFF,TGCGCCAGCAGCCTGGGACAGTCCTACAATGAGCAGTTCTTC
NA,TRBV7-9,TRBJ2-1,CASSLVGGSSYNEQFF,TGTGCCAGCAGCTTAGTAGGGGGATCGTCCTACAATGAGCAGTTCTTC
TRBD2,TRBV6-4,TRBJ2-3,CASSAAGGPDTQYF,TGTGCCAGCAGTGCAGCGGGAGGGCCAGATACGCAGTATTTT
TRBD1,TRBV6-5,TRBJ1-2,CASSQDRGRPYGYTF,TGTGCCAGCAGCCAAGACAGGGGGCGCCCCTATGGCTACACCTTC
NA,TRBV30,TRBJ1-6,CAWKKTDNSPLHF,TGTGCCTGGAAGAAGACAGATAATTCACCCCTCCACTTT
NA,TRBV19,TRBJ1-2,CASTALNYGYTF,TGTGCCAGTACCGCGTTAAACTATGGCTACACCTTC
NA,TRBV9,TRBJ1-1,CASSVSYRNTEAFF,TGTGCCAGCAGCGTATCTTACAGGAACACTGAAGCTTTCTTT
TRBD1,TRBV5-1,TRBJ2-7,CASSLAGTGNEQYF,TGCGCCAGCAGCCTCGCCGGGACAGGGAACGAGCAGTACTTC
TRBD2,TRBV9,TRBJ2-1,CASTPSGNAGGEQFF,TGTGCCAGCACCCCTAGCGGGAACGCCGGGGGGGAGCAGTTCTTC
TRBD1,TRBV27,TRBJ1-1,CASSFRQGEAFF,TGTGCCAGCAGTTTCCGACAGGGTGAAGCTTTCTTT
NA,TRBV6-1,TRBJ2-2,CASSEFPGNTGELFF,TGTGCCAGCAGTGAGTTCCCGGGGAACACCGGGGAGCTGTTTTTT
TRBD1,TRBV19,TRBJ2-5,CASSMGTGGTETQYF,TGTGCCAGTAGTATGGGGACAGGGGGCACGGAGACCCAGTACTTC
NA,TRBV6-5,TRBJ1-1,CASSGRRGNTEAFF,TGTGCCAGCAGTGGCCGCCGCGGGAACACTGAAGCTTTCTTT
NA,TRBV7-9,TRBJ2-7,CASSTGQNYAYEQYF,TGTGCCAGCAGCACCGGACAGAACTACGCCTACGAGCAGTACTTC